The 23 T cell receptor beta chains below all came from one sample that was sequenced in a study of persistence of HIV-infected CD4 T cells. This nonspecific control used anti-CD3/anti-CD28 bead stimulation of CD4+ T cells. Sorting selected CD4+ T cells upregulating both CD40 ligand and CD69. The libraries were made with immunoSEQ version 4 in survey mode. Some clones are missing from TCRdb's copy, which holds only in-frame ones; the method was immunoSEQ multiplex PCR. The sample has about 46,000 clones, 70% to 90% seen once; the top ten hold over 3%. No cognate antigen is known for these TCRs. Sequencing used CD4+ T cells sorted from PBMCs after roughly 18-hour stimulation, obtained from a patient who received antiretroviral therapy. All receptors come from an adult woman with HIV who was CMV-seropositive.

J is TRBJ2-1 and V is TRBV6-4; 7 bases fit TRBD2. This CDR3 contains 16 residues. V trimming: 5 bases; J trimming: 4 bases; junction bases outside the gene matches: 11. Germline V gives CDR1 MRHNA, CDR2 SNTAGT. The CDR3 coding sequence is TGTGCCAGCAGTCCCACGGGAGCGGGATCGTACAATGAGCAGTTCTTC. Amino acids: CASSPTGAGSYNEQFF.

The CDR3 is CASSRGQGAYSEAFF. CDR3 DNA: TGTGCCAGCTCACGGGGACAGGGGGCCTACTCTGAAGCTTTCTTT. The chain has TRBV18 and TRBJ1-1; 12 nucleotides match TRBD1. The junction had 6 bases not matched to a gene; V was cut back by 4 bases and J by 6 bases. The CDR3 is 15 amino acids. Germline loops: CDR1 KGHSH, CDR2 LQKENI.

This clone occurred once. The chain recombines TRBV5-1 with TRBJ1-1, with D possibly being TRBD1 (5 bases). CDR1 and CDR2 (germline): SGHRS, YFSETQ. This CDR3 has 15 residues. V lost 7 bases and J lost 5, with 21 bases in between. CDR3 bases: TGCGCCAGCCGGAGGGTCGGGGGGTCTGGGACTGAAGCTTTCTTT. The encoded protein is CASRRVGGSGTEAFF. Variable domain in full (rest from reference TRBV5-1 and TRBJ1-1): KAGVTQTPRYLIKTRGQQVTLSCSPISGHRSVSWYQQTPGQGLQFLFEYFSETQRNKGNFPGRFSGRQFSNSRSEMNVSTLELGDSALYLCASRRVGGSGTEAFFGQGTRLTVV.

The genes are TRBV5-5 and TRBJ1-5; 11 positions match TRBD1. V trimming: 4 bases; J trimming: 6 bases; junction bases outside the gene matches: 15. Germline lookup yields CDR1 SGHKS and CDR2 YYEKEE (reference sequence). The length of the CDR3 is 18 residues. The CDR3 coding sequence is TGTGCCAGCAGCCCGCAGCGGGGGGGACAGGGGGTGTTTCAGCCCCAGCATTTT. Translated: CASSPQRGGQGVFQPQHF.

V and J are TRBV12-5 and TRBJ1-1, with a possible D match to TRBD1 (6 bases). This CDR3 region has 14 residues. V lost 7 bases to trimming and J lost 1 base, with 13 bases between them. The germline V gene encodes CDR1 LGHNT and CDR2 FRNRAP. This chain's CDR3 is CASAPTGSNTEAFF. In DNA, the CDR3 is TGTGCTAGTGCCCCGACAGGCTCGAACACTGAAGCTTTCTTT.

This chain's CDR3 is CASSPTSSLVYEQYF. In nucleotides, the CDR3 is TGTGCCAGCAGCCCGACTAGTTCTCTCGTCTACGAGCAGTACTTC. V is TRBV7-2 and J is TRBJ2-7; tentatively, D is TRBD2 (6 bases). V lost 5 bases and J 3 bases, leaving 17 bases between the germline ends. Germline-derived CDR1 and CDR2 are SGHTA and FQGNSA. The CDR3 is made up of 15 amino acids.

The chain couples TRBV10-3 to TRBJ2-7; 11 bases match TRBD2. Germline lookup yields CDR1 ENHRY and CDR2 SYGVKD. V lost 6 bases, J lost 3 bases, and 7 bases stayed unmatched. This CDR3 is built from 15 residues. The CDR3 spells CAISAGLAGGYEQYF. In nucleotides, the CDR3 is TGTGCCATCAGCGCAGGACTAGCGGGCGGCTACGAGCAGTACTTC.

The genes are TRBV7-3 and TRBJ1-1; 8 bases are a match to TRBD1. V was pared by 2 bases and J by 8 bases, with 4 bases of the junction left unmatched. This CDR3 comprises 13 residues. Germline V gene data show CDR1 as SGHTA and CDR2 as FQGTGA. In DNA, the CDR3 is TGTGCCAGCAGCTTATTCAGGGGGCGCGAAGCTTTCTTT. It translates to CASSLFRGREAFF.

The chain has TRBV4-3 and TRBJ2-2, with 9 bases fitting TRBD2. The V gene's germline CDR1 is LGHNA and CDR2 YSLEER. J lost 2 bases, V lost 0 bases, and 4 bases had no gene match. The CDR3 extends over 17 amino acids. CDR3 in amino acids: CASSQEGGRVNTGELFF. CDR3 DNA: TGCGCCAGCAGCCAAGAGGGCGGGAGGGTCAACACCGGGGAGCTGTTTTTT.

The rearrangement uses TRBV6-5 and TRBJ2-5, with a possible D match to TRBD2 (5 bases). This CDR3 comprises 12 residues. Germline assignment: CDR1 MNHEY and CDR2 SVGAGI. The germline V and J ends were trimmed by 8 bases and 3 bases, with 10 bases remaining between them. CDR3 sequence: CASSRGKETQYF. For the CDR3, the DNA is TGTGCCAGCTCGAGAGGGAAAGAGACCCAGTACTTC.

The J gene is TRBJ2-7, the V gene TRBV19, with D hard to call. The length of the CDR3 is 16 residues. The germline V gene encodes CDR1 LNHDA and CDR2 SQIVND (reference sequence). The germline V and J ends were trimmed by 6 bases and 1 base, with 19 bases remaining between them. The CDR3 nucleotides are TGTGCCAGTAGCCACACCCCACAGCCTAGGTCCTACGAGCAGTACTTC. Its translation is CASSHTPQPRSYEQYF.

The chain recombines TRBV4-3 with TRBJ2-3, with D possibly TRBD2 on 6 matching bases. The V gene lost 1 base and the J gene lost 2 bases, with 19 bases spanning the gap. This CDR3 has 18 residues. Germline assignment: CDR1 LGHNA and CDR2 YSLEER. The CDR3 DNA is TGCGCCAGCAGCCAAGTAATTGGCGGGGCATCCTACACAGATACGCAGTATTTT. Translation: CASSQVIGGASYTDTQYF.

The chain employs TRBV5-4 and TRBJ2-7; 7 bases align to TRBD2. Germline V lookup: CDR1 SGHNT, CDR2 YYREEE (reference sequence). The CDR3 runs to 15 residues. Losses at the gene ends were 7 bases for V and 0 bases for J; bases not matched to a gene: 10. The CDR3 region is CASSTGGHSSYEQYF. In DNA form, the CDR3 reads TGTGCCAGCTCGACGGGAGGACACAGCTCCTACGAGCAGTACTTC.

The rearrangement joins TRBV27 to TRBJ1-2; no reliable D call. CDR1 and CDR2 from the germline V gene are MNHEY and SMNVEV (reference sequence). This CDR3 spans 15 amino acids. V shed 2 bases and J shed 5 bases, with 15 bases lying between them. The CDR3 DNA is TGTGCCAGCAGTTTAGAAGGGTTGAGTAATTATGGCTACACCTTC. Amino acid sequence: CASSLEGLSNYGYTF.

The V call is TRBV10-2, the J call TRBJ2-3; TRBD2 aligns across 14 bases. V shed 0 bases and J 7 bases; nucleotides not matched to a gene: 3. The CDR3 contains 16 residues. The germline gives CDR1 WSHSY, CDR2 SAAADI. The CDR3: CASSESRTSGRYTQYF. The CDR3 DNA reads as TGCGCCAGCAGTGAGTCGCGGACTAGCGGGAGGTATACGCAGTATTTT.

The chain recombines TRBV10-2 with TRBJ2-1; a weak D match, TRBD1 (6 bases). This CDR3 is built from 12 residues. From germline, CDR1 is WSHSY and CDR2 SAAADI. V lost 6 bases and J lost 6, with 9 bases in between. CDR3 sequence reads: CASRKQGNEQFF. CDR3 coding DNA: TGCGCCAGCAGGAAACAGGGCAATGAGCAGTTCTTC.

V usage is TRBV28 and J usage is TRBJ2-7; D is perhaps TRBD2 (6 bases). The CDR3 length is 16 residues. Germline V gene sequence: CDR1 MDHEN, CDR2 SYDVKM. V was trimmed by 5 bases and J by 4 bases, leaving 21 bases between them. CDR3 sequence reads: CASSPPPGLGTYEQYF. The CDR3 region has the DNA TGTGCCAGCAGTCCACCGCCGGGACTGGGGACTTACGAGCAGTACTTC.

The genes are TRBV4-1 and TRBJ2-6; D unresolved. The CDR3 totals 19 residues. V lost 0 bases and J 0 bases, leaving 15 bases between the germline ends. The germline CDR1 and CDR2 sequences are MGHRA and YSYEKL. DNA for the CDR3: TGCGCCAGCAGCCAAGATGAGGTCGGCAGATTCTCTGGGGCCAACGTCCTGACTTTC. It specifies CASSQDEVGRFSGANVLTF.

V gene TRBV5-6 combines with J gene TRBJ2-5; 11 bases match TRBD1. V gave up 0 bases and J gave up 5 bases; unmatched junction bases: 6. The length of the CDR3 is 16 residues. Germline V gene lookup returns CDR1 SGHDT and CDR2 YYEEEE. The CDR3 DNA is TGTGCCAGCAGCTTGGCCGGGACAGGGGGTATGGAGACCCAGTACTTC. Protein product: CASSLAGTGGMETQYF.

This chain uses TRBV7-8 with TRBJ1-1; the D is unclear. This CDR3 is built from 16 residues. CDR1 SGHVS and CDR2 FQNEAQ come from the germline V gene. V gave up 5 bases and J gave up 1 base, with 17 bases separating them. This chain's CDR3 is CASSPRATVRNTEAFF. In nucleotides, the CDR3 is TGTGCCAGCAGCCCTAGGGCCACCGTGAGGAACACTGAAGCTTTCTTT.

V is TRBV11-3 and J is TRBJ2-7; 10 bases are shared with TRBD1. CDR1 and CDR2 from the germline V gene are SGHNT and YENEEA. V dropped 5 bases and J dropped 2; count of bases not matched to a gene: 6. The CDR3 length is 15 residues. The CDR3 protein is CASSPGQGLTYEQYF. The CDR3 region has the DNA TGTGCCAGCAGCCCGGGACAGGGGCTGACCTACGAGCAGTACTTC. Complete variable domain (other parts from reference TRBV11-3 and TRBJ2-7): EAGVVQSPRYKIIEKKQPVAFWCNPISGHNTLYWYLQNLGQGPELLIRYENEEAVDDSQLPKDRFSAERLKGVDSTLKIQPAELGDSAVYLCASSPGQGLTYEQYFGPGTRLTVT.

The chain uses TRBV7-2 and TRBJ2-7, with 12 positions matching TRBD2. CDR3 size: 19 residues. The germline V gene has CDR1 SGHTA and CDR2 FQGNSA. V shed 0 bases and J 2 bases; nucleotides not matched to a gene: 11. The CDR3: CASSLARTSGERSPYEQYF. In DNA, the CDR3 is TGTGCCAGCAGCTTAGCGCGGACTAGCGGGGAACGGAGTCCCTACGAGCAGTACTTC. Using reference TRBV7-2 and TRBJ2-7 for the parts outside the CDR3, the full variable domain is GAGVSQSPSNKVTEKGKDVELRCDPISGHTALYWYRQSLGQGLEFLIYFQGNSAPDKSGLPSDRFSAERTGGSVSTLTIQRTQQEDSAVYLCASSLARTSGERSPYEQYFGPGTRLTVT.

The V call is TRBV12-3 or TRBV12-4, the J call TRBJ1-1; D is unclear. Trimming stripped 2 bases from V and 2 bases from J, with 6 bases between. This CDR3 region has 13 residues. This chain's CDR3 is CASSLTSNTEAFF. CDR3 sequence (DNA): TGTGCCAGCAGTTTAACCTCCAACACTGAAGCTTTCTTT.